These 14 T cell receptor beta chains share one sample of origin, sequenced in a study of blood T cell repertoires in COVID-19. The repertoire was sequenced with immunoSEQ multiplex PCR; TCRdb's copy has only in-frame clones and lacks some. The repertoire holds a few hundred thousand clones, with more than 65% as singletons. The sample taken for sequencing was peripheral blood. These receptors came from a woman younger than 30 with acute or convalescent COVID-19.

This rearrangement joins TRBV11-2 to TRBJ2-5, with D perhaps TRBD2 (6 bases). Deletions cut 2 bases from V and 4 bases from J, with 11 bases between. The CDR3 runs 14 residues. Germline CDR1 reads SGHAT; CDR2 reads FQNNGV. The chain's CDR3 is CASSLMGGLETQYF. Here the CDR3 DNA reads TGTGCCAGCAGCTTAATGGGGGGATTAGAGACCCAGTACTTC. Complete variable domain (other parts from reference TRBV11-2 and TRBJ2-5): EAGVAQSPRYKIIEKRQSVAFWCNPISGHATLYWYQQILGQGPKLLIQFQNNGVVDDSQLPKDRFSAERLKGVDSTLKIQPAKLEDSAVYLCASSLMGGLETQYFGPGTRLLVL.

Only a few counts were recorded for this clone. J is TRBJ2-7 and V is TRBV4-3; a possible D gene is TRBD1 (5 bases). Germline V gene lookup returns CDR1 LGHNA and CDR2 YSLEER. The CDR3 runs to 15 residues. With 0 bases removed from V and 6 bases from J, the gap between germline ends came to 15 bases. CDR3 nucleotides: TGCGCCAGCAGCCAAGAAGTGCAGGGCGGTGGCGAGCAGTACTTC. It specifies CASSQEVQGGGEQYF.

This chain connects TRBV7-8 to TRBJ1-5, with a tentative D call TRBD1 (6 bases). This CDR3 has 16 amino acids. The germline CDR1 and CDR2 sequences are SGHVS and FQNEAQ. V was cut by 5 bases and J by 0 bases, with 14 bases left in between. The CDR3 loop reads CASSVNYRDSNQPQHF. The DNA for the CDR3 is TGTGCCAGCAGCGTCAATTACAGGGATAGCAATCAGCCCCAGCATTTT.

The chain combines TRBV28 with TRBJ1-2, with no clear D. Trimming removed 6 bases at V and 7 bases at J, with 12 bases between. This CDR3 is 12 amino acids long. From germline, CDR1 is MDHEN and CDR2 SYDVKM. The CDR3 DNA follows: TGTGCCAGCAGGGTGACCCGCGGTGGCTACACCTTC. This sequence encodes CASRVTRGGYTF.

Concerning this clone: A junction end diverges from the germline sequence, so it may reflect a read error. The J gene is TRBJ1-2, the V gene TRBV6-1; perhaps TRBD1 as D (6 bases). Per germline, CDR1 MNHNS and CDR2 SASEGT. The CDR3 sequence is 15 residues long. CDR3 in DNA: TGTGCCAGCACTGAAACAGGGCGTGGGAACTATGGCTACACCTTC. Amino acids: CASTETGRGNYGYTF.

This clone was seen more than once but under ten times. The V call is TRBV7-2, the J call TRBJ1-3; 7 nucleotides line up with TRBD1. Per the germline V gene, CDR1 is SGHTA and CDR2 is FQGNSA. The V gene end was trimmed by 5 bases and the J gene end by 9 bases; junction bases not matched to a gene: 10. This CDR3 comprises 14 residues. In DNA, the CDR3 is TGTGCCAGCAGCGCCACAGGGGTGCGTGGCACCATATATTTT. It codes for CASSATGVRGTIYF.

The V call is TRBV30, the J call TRBJ1-1, with D maybe TRBD1 (6 bases). The CDR3 is 15 amino acids. Trimming removed 4 bases from V and 3 bases from J, with 18 bases in between. Germline CDR1 is GTSNPN and CDR2 is SVGIG (reference sequence). In DNA, the CDR3 is TGTGCCTGGAAATCAGGGGTTCTGGTTGACACTGAAGCTTTCTTT. Its protein product is CAWKSGVLVDTEAFF.

The chain employs TRBV30 and TRBJ1-4; D is unclear. The CDR3 spans 12 residues. The V and J ends lost 4 bases and 4 bases respectively, with 7 bases between them. CDR1 and CDR2 from the germline V gene are GTSNPN and SVGIG (reference sequence). CDR3 sequence reads: CAWTSFNEKLFF. As DNA, the CDR3 is TGTGCCTGGACGAGCTTTAATGAAAAACTGTTTTTT.

The chain is built from TRBV5-1 and TRBJ2-1, with D perhaps matching TRBD1 (6 bases). Per the germline V gene, CDR1 is SGHRS and CDR2 is YFSETQ. The CDR3 has 15 amino acids. Trimming left V 4 bases short and J 5 bases short, with 16 bases between. The CDR3 sequence is CASSAGTSPHNEQFF. The DNA of the CDR3 is TGCGCCAGCAGCGCCGGGACAAGCCCCCACAATGAGCAGTTCTTC.

V usage is TRBV28 and J usage is TRBJ2-7; 11 bases align to TRBD2. The germline CDR1 and CDR2 sequences are MDHEN and SYDVKM. Unmatched junction bases numbered 12, after V lost 6 bases and J lost 2 bases. This CDR3 is built from 17 residues. The CDR3 reads CASSRLAGRTSPYEQYF. In DNA, the CDR3 is TGTGCCAGCAGCCGACTAGCGGGGAGAACCTCCCCCTACGAGCAGTACTTC.

This chain connects TRBV11-2 to TRBJ2-5, with TRBD1 identical over 9 bases. Germline CDR1 reads SGHAT; CDR2 reads FQNNGV. CDR3 length: 15 residues. The V segment lost 5 bases and the J segment 4 bases; nucleotides outside the gene matches: 8. CDR3 nucleotide sequence: TGTGCCAGCAGCCACGGGACAGGGTATTCAGAGACCCAGTACTTC. Its translation is CASSHGTGYSETQYF.

This chain joins TRBV2 and TRBJ1-5; 7 bases match TRBD1. The CDR3 is 14 amino acids. Trimming at V came to 3 bases and at J to 2 bases, leaving 1 base not matched to a gene. The germline CDR1 and CDR2 sequences are SNHLY and FYNNEI. This chain's CDR3 is CASSDDRGNQPQHF. Here the CDR3 DNA reads TGTGCCAGCAGTGACGACAGGGGCAATCAGCCCCAGCATTTT. The full variable domain, in which reference TRBV2 and TRBJ1-5 provide the parts outside the CDR3, is EPEVTQTPSHQVTQMGQEVILRCVPISNHLYFYWYRQILGQKVEFLVSFYNNEISEKSEIFDDQFSVERPDGSNFTLKIRSTKLEDSAMYFCASSDDRGNQPQHFGDGTRLSIL.

The genes are TRBV10-1 and TRBJ2-5; D gene uncertain. CDR3 length: 16 residues. The V end was cut by 3 bases, the J end by 7 bases, with 21 bases between. CDR1 is WNHNN, CDR2 SYGVQD, per germline (reference sequence). The CDR3 region is CASSEGRDSYPGTQYF. CDR3 DNA sequence: TGCGCCAGCAGTGAAGGTCGAGACTCCTACCCCGGGACCCAGTACTTC.

The chain employs TRBV5-8 and TRBJ1-5, with 12 bases fitting TRBD1. CDR1 is SGHTS, CDR2 YDEGEE, per germline. There are 15 residues in the CDR3. The trim removed 3 bases at V and 5 bases at J, leaving 3 bases unmatched. This chain's CDR3 is CASSSGTGGYQPQHF. The CDR3, as DNA: TGTGCCAGCAGCTCCGGGACAGGGGGCTATCAGCCCCAGCATTTT.